The 9 T cell receptor beta chains in this list originate from one sample, sequenced in a study of blood T cell repertoires in COVID-19 (dated by TCRdb to 2020 to 2021). The library relied on the immunoSEQ multiplex PCR assay. In its TCRdb copy, this immuneACCESS table keeps in-frame sequences only and misses some clones. Where compared with another copy, unresolved V genes explain less than half of these, and the others have no known cause. A total of some 400,000 clones appear in this sample, approximately 87% of them only once. The ten largest clones represent approximately 1.2% of the sample. The sequencing sample was made of PBMCs or T cells enriched from blood (not recorded which). These receptors were collected from a man aged 30 to 39 who had recovered from COVID-19.

This clone was counted between two and nine times. The gene calls are TRBV19 and TRBJ2-7, with 8 nucleotides matching TRBD2. The length of the CDR3 is 14 residues. J was trimmed by 3 bases and V by 5 bases; bases with no gene match: 6. Germline V CDR1 and CDR2: LNHDA, SQIVND (reference sequence). The chain's CDR3 is CASSSAGGGYEQYF. The CDR3 DNA is TGTGCCAGTAGTTCAGCCGGGGGGGGCTACGAGCAGTACTTC.

The chain has TRBV29-1 and TRBJ2-2; tentatively, D is TRBD1 (5 bases). V gave up 6 bases and J gave up 5 bases, with 13 bases separating them. This CDR3 comprises 13 residues. Germline V gives CDR1 SQVTM, CDR2 ANQGSEA. CDR3 coding DNA: TGCAGCGTACCCAGGGATGGGACCGGGGAGCTGTTTTTT. Translating it yields CSVPRDGTGELFF.

The chain is built from TRBV12-3 or TRBV12-4 and TRBJ1-4; the D is unclear. CDR3 length equals 13 residues. V lost 3 bases to trimming and J lost 8 bases, with 10 bases between them. CDR3 in amino acids: CASSFGLGEKLFF. The CDR3 DNA is TGTGCCAGCAGTTTTGGCCTGGGCGAAAAACTGTTTTTT.

This chain connects TRBV27 to TRBJ1-1; 7 bases are a match to TRBD1. Looked up from germline, CDR1 is MNHEY and CDR2 is SMNVEV (reference sequence). The CDR3 spans 16 residues. V was pared by 5 bases and J by 2 bases, with 11 bases of the junction left unmatched. CDR3 loop: CASSRVGTALNTEAFF. CDR3 bases: TGTGCCAGCAGTAGGGTCGGGACAGCCCTAAACACTGAAGCTTTCTTT.

The chain combines TRBV7-3 with TRBJ2-3; tentatively, D is TRBD2 (6 bases). Germline V lookup: CDR1 SGHTA, CDR2 FQGTGA. CDR3 length equals 14 residues. The germline V and J ends were trimmed by 5 bases and 0 bases, with 9 bases remaining between them. The CDR3 DNA is TGTGCCAGCAGCCTCGGGACTAGCACAGATACGCAGTATTTT. Translating it yields CASSLGTSTDTQYF.

V gene TRBV9 combines with J gene TRBJ2-7; TRBD2 matches at 7 bases. The CDR3 contains 16 residues. The V segment lost 0 bases and the J segment 3 bases; nucleotides outside the gene matches: 9. Germline CDR1 is SGDLS and CDR2 is YYNGEE. Here the CDR3 DNA reads TGTGCCAGCAGCGTAGAGGGTCAGCGGGGTCGCTACGAGCAGTACTTC. Its protein is CASSVEGQRGRYEQYF.

This rearrangement joins TRBV21-1 to TRBJ2-3; the D call TRBD1 from the table was never checked on the DNA. TRBV21-1 is classified as a pseudogene. This CDR3 contains 15 residues. The DNA of the CDR3 is TGTGCCAGCAGCAGGGTGGACAGGGCTCCAGATACGCAGTATTTT. This translates into CASSRVDRAPDTQYF.

This clone has just one count. The rearrangement links TRBV12-5 to TRBJ2-4; possibly TRBD1 for D (7 bases). The ends were cut back, 3 bases at V and 6 bases at J, with 9 bases in the middle. Germline V CDR1 and CDR2: LGHNT, FRNRAP. There are 13 residues in the CDR3. CDR3 bases: TGTGCTAGTGGTTTCCAGGGGGGAAACATTCAGTACTTC. This encodes CASGFQGGNIQYF.

This clone was counted many times. The chain links TRBV9 to TRBJ2-2; D is possibly TRBD2 (6 bases). This CDR3 is built from 14 residues. CDR1 is SGDLS, CDR2 YYNGEE, per germline. V shed 3 bases and J shed 6 bases, with 12 bases lying between them. CDR3 amino acids: CASSEGLVSGELFF. CDR3 nucleotide sequence: TGTGCCAGCAGCGAGGGACTGGTCTCCGGGGAGCTGTTTTTT. Supplemented by reference TRBV9 and TRBJ2-2, the full variable domain reads DSGVTQTPKHLITATGQRVTLRCSPRSGDLSVYWYQQSLDQGLQFLIQYYNGEERAKGNILERFSAQQFPDLHSELNLSSLELGDSALYFCASSEGLVSGELFFGEGSRLTVL.